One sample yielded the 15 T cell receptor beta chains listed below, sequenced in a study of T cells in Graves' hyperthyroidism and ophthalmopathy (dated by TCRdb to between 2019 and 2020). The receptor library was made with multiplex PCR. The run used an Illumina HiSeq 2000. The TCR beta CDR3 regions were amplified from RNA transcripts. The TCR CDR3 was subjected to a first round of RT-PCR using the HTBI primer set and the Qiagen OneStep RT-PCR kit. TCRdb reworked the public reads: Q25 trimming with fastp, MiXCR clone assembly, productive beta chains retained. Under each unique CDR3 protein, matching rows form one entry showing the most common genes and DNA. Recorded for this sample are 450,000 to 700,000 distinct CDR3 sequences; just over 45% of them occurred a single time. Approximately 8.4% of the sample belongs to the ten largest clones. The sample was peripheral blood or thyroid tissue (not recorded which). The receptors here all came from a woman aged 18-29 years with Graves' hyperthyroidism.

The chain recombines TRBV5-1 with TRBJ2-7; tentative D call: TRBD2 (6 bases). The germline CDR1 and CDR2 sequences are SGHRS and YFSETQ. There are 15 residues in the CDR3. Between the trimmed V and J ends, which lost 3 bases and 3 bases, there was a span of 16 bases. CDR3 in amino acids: CASSSTGTRHYEQYF. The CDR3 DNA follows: TGCGCCAGCAGCTCCACTGGGACTCGACACTACGAGCAGTACTTC.

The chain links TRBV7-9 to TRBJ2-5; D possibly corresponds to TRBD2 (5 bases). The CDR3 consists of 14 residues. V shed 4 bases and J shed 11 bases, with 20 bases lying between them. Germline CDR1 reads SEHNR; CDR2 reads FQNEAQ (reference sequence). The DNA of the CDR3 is TGTGCCAGCAGCTCAAAAGGCTCGGGGTCCTTTCAGTACTTC. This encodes CASSSKGSGSFQYF.

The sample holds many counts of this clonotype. The CDR3 reads CASDLGGTEAFF. The CDR3, as DNA: TGTGCTAGTGATCTGGGCGGGACTGAAGCTTTCTTT. The chain recombines TRBV12-5 with TRBJ1-1; D remains ambiguous. CDR1 LGHNT and CDR2 FRNRAP come from the germline V gene. Trimming cost V 7 bases and J 5 bases, with 11 bases left between them. This CDR3 has 12 residues.

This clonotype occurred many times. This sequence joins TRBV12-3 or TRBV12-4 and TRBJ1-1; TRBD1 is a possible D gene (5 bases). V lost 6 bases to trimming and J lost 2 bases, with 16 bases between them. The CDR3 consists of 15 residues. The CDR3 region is CASRLDGTGNTEAFF. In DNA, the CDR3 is TGTGCCAGCAGGCTAGACGGGACGGGTAACACTGAAGCTTTCTTT.

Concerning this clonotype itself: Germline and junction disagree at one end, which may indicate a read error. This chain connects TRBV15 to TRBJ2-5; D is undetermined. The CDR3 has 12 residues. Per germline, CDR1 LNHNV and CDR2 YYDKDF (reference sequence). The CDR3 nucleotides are TGTGCCACCAGCAGAGGCCAAGGGACCCAGTACTTC. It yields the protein CATSRGQGTQYF.

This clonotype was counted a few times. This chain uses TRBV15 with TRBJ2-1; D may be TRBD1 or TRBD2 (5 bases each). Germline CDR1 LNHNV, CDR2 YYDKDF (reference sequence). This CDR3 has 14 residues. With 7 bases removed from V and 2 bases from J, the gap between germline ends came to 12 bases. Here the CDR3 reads CATNRDGAYNEQFF. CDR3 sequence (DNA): TGTGCCACCAACCGGGACGGAGCCTACAATGAGCAGTTCTTC. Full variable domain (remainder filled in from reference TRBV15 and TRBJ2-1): DAMVIQNPRYQVTQFGKPVTLSCSQTLNHNVMYWYQQKSSQAPKLLFHYYDKDFNNEADTPDNFQSRRPNTSFCFLDIRSPGLGDTAMYLCATNRDGAYNEQFFGPGTRLTVL.

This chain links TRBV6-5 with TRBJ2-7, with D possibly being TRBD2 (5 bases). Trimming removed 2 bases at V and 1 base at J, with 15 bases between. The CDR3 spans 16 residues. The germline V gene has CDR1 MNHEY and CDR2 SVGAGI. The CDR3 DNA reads TGTGCCAGCAGTTACATCTTCGGACTGGGTTCCTACGAGCAGTACTTC. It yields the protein CASSYIFGLGSYEQYF.

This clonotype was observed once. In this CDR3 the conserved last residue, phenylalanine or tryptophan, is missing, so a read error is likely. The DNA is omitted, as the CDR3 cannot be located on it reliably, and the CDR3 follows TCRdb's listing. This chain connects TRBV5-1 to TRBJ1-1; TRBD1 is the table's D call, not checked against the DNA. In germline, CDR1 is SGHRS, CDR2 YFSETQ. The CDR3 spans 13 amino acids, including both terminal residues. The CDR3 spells CASSAQGNTEAFL.

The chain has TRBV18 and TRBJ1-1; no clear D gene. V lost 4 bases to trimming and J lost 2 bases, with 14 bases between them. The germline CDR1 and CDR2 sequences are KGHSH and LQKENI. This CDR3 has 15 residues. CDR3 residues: CASSLGVFVNTEAFF. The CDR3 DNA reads TGTGCCAGCTCACTCGGGGTGTTTGTTAACACTGAAGCTTTCTTT.

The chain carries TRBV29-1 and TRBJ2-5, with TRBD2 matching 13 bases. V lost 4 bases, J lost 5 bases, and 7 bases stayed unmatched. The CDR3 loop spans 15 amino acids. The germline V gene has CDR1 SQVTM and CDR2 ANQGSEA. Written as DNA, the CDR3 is TGCAGCGTTGCCGACACTAGCGGGAGGGCGGAGACCCAGTACTTC. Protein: CSVADTSGRAETQYF.

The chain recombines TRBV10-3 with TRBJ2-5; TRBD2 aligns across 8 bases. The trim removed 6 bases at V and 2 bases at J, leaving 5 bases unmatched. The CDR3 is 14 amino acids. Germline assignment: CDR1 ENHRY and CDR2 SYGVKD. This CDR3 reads CAISPSGSQETQYF. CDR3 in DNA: TGTGCCATCAGCCCGAGCGGGAGTCAAGAGACCCAGTACTTC.

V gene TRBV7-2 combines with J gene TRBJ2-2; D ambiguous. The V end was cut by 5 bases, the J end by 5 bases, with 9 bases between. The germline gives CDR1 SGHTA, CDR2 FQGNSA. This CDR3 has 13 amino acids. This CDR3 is CASSASWTGELFF. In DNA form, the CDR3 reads TGTGCCAGCAGCGCCTCTTGGACCGGGGAGCTGTTTTTT.

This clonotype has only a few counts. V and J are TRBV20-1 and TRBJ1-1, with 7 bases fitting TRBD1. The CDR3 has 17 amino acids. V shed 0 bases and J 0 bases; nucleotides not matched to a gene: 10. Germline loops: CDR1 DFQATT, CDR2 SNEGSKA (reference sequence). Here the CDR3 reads CSARDRTGDNLNTEAFF. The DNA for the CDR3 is TGCAGTGCTAGAGACCGCACAGGGGATAATTTGAACACTGAAGCTTTCTTT.

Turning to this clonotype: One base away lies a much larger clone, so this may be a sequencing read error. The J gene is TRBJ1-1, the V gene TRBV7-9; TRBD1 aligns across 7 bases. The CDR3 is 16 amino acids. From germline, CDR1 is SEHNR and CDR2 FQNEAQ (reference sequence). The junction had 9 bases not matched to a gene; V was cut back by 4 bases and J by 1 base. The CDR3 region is CASSSTTGAPNTEAFF. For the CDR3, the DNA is TGTGCCAGCAGCTCCACCACAGGGGCACCGAACACTGAAGCTTTCTTT.

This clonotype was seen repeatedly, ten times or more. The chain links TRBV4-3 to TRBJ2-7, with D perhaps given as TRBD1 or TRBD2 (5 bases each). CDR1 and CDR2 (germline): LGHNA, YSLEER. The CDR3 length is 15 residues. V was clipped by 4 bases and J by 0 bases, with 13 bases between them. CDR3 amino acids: CASSRGTASSYEQYF. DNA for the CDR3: TGCGCCAGCAGCCGAGGGACGGCGAGCTCCTACGAGCAGTACTTC.